The entry that follows covers one T cell receptor (beta chain) sequence. This entry belongs to a study of PD-L1 blockade in urothelial cancer. Time point here: pretreatment peripheral blood. Repertoires were generated with immunoSEQ multiplex PCR, while TCRdb's copy carries only in-frame clones and drops some. Of approximately 90,000 clones in the sample, 84% are singletons; the top ten hold 2% to 2.5%. The specimen was PBMCs, collected around atezolizumab (anti-PD-L1) treatment. The receptor's source is a man in his 60s with urothelial cancer.

CDR3 loop: CASSLVQGNEQFF. The CDR3 coding sequence is TGTGCCAGCAGCTTAGTCCAGGGGAATGAGCAGTTCTTC. J is TRBJ2-1 and V is TRBV11-2; weak D call: TRBD1 (6 bases). From germline, CDR1 is SGHAT and CDR2 FQNNGV. This CDR3 spans 13 amino acids. V lost 1 base to trimming and J lost 7 bases, with 8 bases between them.